Sequencing of this T cell receptor (beta chain) was carried out in a study of blood T cell repertoires in COVID-19. Study background: Acute and convalescent COVID-19 specimens originated in the United States, Italy and Spain. The cDNA or gDNA used as material had been derived from T cells, B-cell-depleted T cells, or PBMCs.

How the authors handled the data: Reference gene primer amplification yielded estimated nucleated cell counts. Libraries were prepared by immunoSEQ multiplex PCR; TCRdb keeps only in-frame clonotypes and omits some of them. The V and J calls and clone size are taken from that table; D and trimming were inferred from the DNA. The sample contains fewer than 100,000 clones, roughly 85% of which appear only once. V lost 0 bases and J lost 7, with 10 bases in between. Per the germline V gene, CDR1 is GTSNPN and CDR2 is SVGIG (reference sequence). The length of the CDR3 is 13 residues. The sequenced material came from peripheral blood. This TCR was sampled from a man between 70 and 80 years old with acute or convalescent COVID-19. The genes are TRBV30 and TRBJ2-1, with TRBD2 as a possible D gene (5 bases). Written as DNA, the CDR3 is TGTGCCTGGAGTGTACGGGGTACGAATGAGCAGTTCTTC. Protein: CAWSVRGTNEQFF.